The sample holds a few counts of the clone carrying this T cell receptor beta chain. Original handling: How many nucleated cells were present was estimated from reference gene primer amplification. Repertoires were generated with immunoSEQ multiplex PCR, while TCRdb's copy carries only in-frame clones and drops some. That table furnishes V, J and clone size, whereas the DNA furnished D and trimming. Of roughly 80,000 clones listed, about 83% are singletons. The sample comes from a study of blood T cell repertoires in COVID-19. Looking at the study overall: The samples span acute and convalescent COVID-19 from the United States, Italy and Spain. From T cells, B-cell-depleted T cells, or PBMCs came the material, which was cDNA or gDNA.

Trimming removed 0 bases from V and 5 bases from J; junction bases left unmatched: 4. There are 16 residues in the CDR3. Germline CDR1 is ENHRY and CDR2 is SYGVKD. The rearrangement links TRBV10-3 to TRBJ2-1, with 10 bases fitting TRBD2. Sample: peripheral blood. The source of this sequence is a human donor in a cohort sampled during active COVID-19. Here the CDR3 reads CAISESLAGEHNEQFF. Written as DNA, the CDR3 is TGTGCCATCAGTGAGTCGCTAGCGGGAGAGCACAATGAGCAGTTCTTC.